The T cell receptor (beta chain) under discussion was sequenced for a study of blood T cells in healthy people across ages. Study-wide results and limits: As age increased, TCR beta diversity per million T cells fell in a roughly linear fashion. Diversity was estimated from one million T cells, and these estimates were considered underestimates.

The use of a sample-barcoded 5' primer and a J-beta primer mix characterized a second PCR of about 6 to 12 cycles. MiXCR was run by TCRdb on the 5' RACE reads, yielding one entry per CDR3 protein. Here the sample spans about 680,000 distinct CDR3 sequences, 49% being singletons. As to this clonotype: The antigen is undetermined.

Germline CDR1 reads DFQATT; CDR2 reads SNEGSKA (reference sequence). The CDR3 totals 14 residues. V lost 1 base, J lost 5 bases, and 5 bases stayed unmatched. The TCR comes from a woman aged 60 to 75 in good health. The sequencing sample was made of blood. This chain connects TRBV20-1 to TRBJ2-5, with 9 bases aligning to TRBD1. In nucleotides, the CDR3 is TGCAGTGCTAGAGCCGGGACAGGGTACGAGACCCAGTACTTC. Its translation: CSARAGTGYETQYF.